The following is a TCR beta chain sequence with its context. This clone was detected a few times. There is no known antigen for this receptor. No base quality values were provided; no much bigger clone lies one nucleotide off. The germline V gene provides CDR1 MDHEN and CDR2 SYDVKM. The CDR3 runs 15 residues from the cysteine to the phenylalanine. Only CDR3 DNA is held: 45 bases, read in frame from base 1. Trimming takes 3 bases from V and 4 bases from J, and the germline ends sit 13 bases apart. These data belong to a study of blood T cell repertoires in COVID-19 (TCRdb year 2020). Notes on the research overall: Samples from collaborators originated in the United States, Italy and Spain and spanned both the acute and convalescent phases of COVID-19. The prospective study material was composed of cDNA or gDNA derived from T cells, B-cell-depleted T cells, or PBMCs. Subjects who had been exposed to COVID-19, were actively infected with it, or had recovered from it provided the deeply sampled blood TCRbeta repertoires that made up the dataset. The repertoires were released in a freely available public database intended as a resource for research on the immune response to SARS-CoV-2. The samples were drawn from the first 160 participants of the ongoing ImmuneRACE study and from 1,200 or so subjects provided by 6 global collaborators. A de-identified subject ID, COVID-19 status, age in years and sex were almost always included in the sample metadata. Where HLA class I and class II types were available, the types were taken from metadata supplied by the sample provider, not from assay-based typing. The paper's findings and limits, for the study overall: The amount of clinical and demographic metadata varied by source and participant and was provided uncurated.

TCRbeta CDR3 regions were amplified from genomic DNA using the immunoSEQ Assay, a bias-controlled multiplex PCR. Processing in the source paper ran as follows. The number of nucleated cells in each sample was estimated by amplification of reference gene primers within the assay. Sequence reads were collapsed and filtered to measure the absolute abundance of every unique TCRbeta CDR3 rearrangement. For each sample, productive Simpson clonality was calculated as the square root of Simpson's diversity index across productive rearrangements. Entries here come from immuneACCESS through TCRdb and include only in-frame sequences with V and J called. Some clones fail to appear in such tables; in the studies checked, an unresolved V gene covers under half of the shortfall, and the cause of the remainder is unknown. That table supplies the V and J calls and clone size; D and trimming were determined from the DNA. Present in this sample are roughly 220,000 clones, 80% to 85% of which were seen just once. About 6.6% of the sample goes to the ten largest clones.

Participants in the prospective study were aged about 18 to 95 years, lived in 20 to 30 United States geographic areas, and enrolled through a virtual design. In the prospective study, participants were assigned to cohorts based on the clinical history participants reported in a screening survey and a study questionnaire. For ImmuneRACE Cohort 3, a participant was defined as recovered based on two consecutive negative NP/OP PCR tests, clearance by a healthcare professional, or resolution of symptoms. In the prospective study, whole blood, serum and a nasopharyngeal or oropharyngeal swab were collected from each participant by mobile phlebotomists. Over a roughly two-month period, participants in the prospective study had the option of providing additional blood draws and questionnaires. Before DNA extraction, blood samples from the prospective study were shipped at room temperature or frozen.

Recombination linked TRBV28 to TRBJ1-5, with the D segment identity uncertain. The source material was PBMCs or T cells enriched from blood (not recorded which). This clonotype originated in a woman aged 40 to 49 who had recovered from COVID-19. The nucleotide sequence reads TGTGCCAGCAGTTTTTCTGGCAGATATAATCAGCCCCAGCATTTT. This translates into CASSFSGRYNQPQHF.